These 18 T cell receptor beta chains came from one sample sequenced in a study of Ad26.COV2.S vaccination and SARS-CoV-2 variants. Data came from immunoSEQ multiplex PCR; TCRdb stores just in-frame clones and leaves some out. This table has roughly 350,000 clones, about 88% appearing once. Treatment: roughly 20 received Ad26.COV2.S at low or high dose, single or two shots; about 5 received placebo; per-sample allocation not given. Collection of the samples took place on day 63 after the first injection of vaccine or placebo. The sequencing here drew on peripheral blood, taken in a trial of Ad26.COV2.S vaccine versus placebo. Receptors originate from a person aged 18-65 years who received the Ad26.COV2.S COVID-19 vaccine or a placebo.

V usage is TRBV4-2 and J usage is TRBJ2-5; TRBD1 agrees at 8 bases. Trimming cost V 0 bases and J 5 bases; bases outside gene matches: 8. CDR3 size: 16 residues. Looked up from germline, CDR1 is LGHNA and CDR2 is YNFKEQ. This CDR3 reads CASSQDYQGAEETQYF. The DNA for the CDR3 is TGTGCCAGCAGCCAAGATTACCAGGGGGCAGAGGAGACCCAGTACTTC.

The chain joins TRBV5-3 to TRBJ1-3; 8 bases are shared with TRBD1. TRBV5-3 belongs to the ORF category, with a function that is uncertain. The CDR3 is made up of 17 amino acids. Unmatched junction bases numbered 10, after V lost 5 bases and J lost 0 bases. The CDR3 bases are TGTGCCAGAAGTTATACTCACAGGGGGGACTCTGGAAACACCATATATTTT. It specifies CARSYTHRGDSGNTIYF.

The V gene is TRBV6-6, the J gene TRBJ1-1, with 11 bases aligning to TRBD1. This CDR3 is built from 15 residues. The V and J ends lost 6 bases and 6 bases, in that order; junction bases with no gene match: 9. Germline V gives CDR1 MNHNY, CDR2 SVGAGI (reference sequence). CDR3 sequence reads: CASRPRTGGIAEAFF. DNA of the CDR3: TGTGCCAGCAGACCCCGGACAGGGGGCATCGCTGAAGCTTTCTTT.

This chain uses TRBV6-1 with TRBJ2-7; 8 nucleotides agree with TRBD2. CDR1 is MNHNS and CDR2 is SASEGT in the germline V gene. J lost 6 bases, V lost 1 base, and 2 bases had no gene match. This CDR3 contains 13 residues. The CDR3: CASSEVGGVEQYF. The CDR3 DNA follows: TGTGCCAGCAGTGAAGTCGGGGGGGTCGAGCAGTACTTC.

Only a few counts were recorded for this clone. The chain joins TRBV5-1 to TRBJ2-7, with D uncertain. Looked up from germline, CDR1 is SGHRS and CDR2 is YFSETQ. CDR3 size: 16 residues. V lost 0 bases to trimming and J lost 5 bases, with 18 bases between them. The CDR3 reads CASSLALHAQVDEQYF. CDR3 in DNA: TGCGCCAGCAGCTTGGCCCTTCATGCGCAGGTCGACGAGCAGTACTTC.

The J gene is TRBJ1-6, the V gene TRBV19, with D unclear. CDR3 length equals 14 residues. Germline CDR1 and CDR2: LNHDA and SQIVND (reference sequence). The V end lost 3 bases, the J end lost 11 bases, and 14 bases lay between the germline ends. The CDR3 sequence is CASSMRLEVPPLHF. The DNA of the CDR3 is TGTGCCAGTAGTATGAGGTTAGAAGTTCCACCCCTCCACTTT.

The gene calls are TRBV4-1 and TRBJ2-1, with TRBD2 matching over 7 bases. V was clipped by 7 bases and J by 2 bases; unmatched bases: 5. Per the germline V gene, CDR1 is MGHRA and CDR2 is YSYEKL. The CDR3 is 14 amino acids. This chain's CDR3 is CASTLAGPYNEQFF. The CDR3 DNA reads TGCGCCAGCACCTTAGCGGGTCCCTACAATGAGCAGTTCTTC.

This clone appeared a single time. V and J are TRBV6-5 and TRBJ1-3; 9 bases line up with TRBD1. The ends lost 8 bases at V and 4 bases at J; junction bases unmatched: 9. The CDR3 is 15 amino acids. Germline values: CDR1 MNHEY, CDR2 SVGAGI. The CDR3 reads CASVNRGPGGNTIYF. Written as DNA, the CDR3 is TGTGCCAGCGTAAACAGGGGGCCGGGAGGAAACACCATATATTTT.

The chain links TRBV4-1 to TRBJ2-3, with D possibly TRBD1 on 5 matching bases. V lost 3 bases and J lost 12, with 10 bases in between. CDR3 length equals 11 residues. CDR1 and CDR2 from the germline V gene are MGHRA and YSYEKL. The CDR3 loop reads CASSHQGVQYF. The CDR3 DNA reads TGCGCCAGCAGCCACCAAGGGGTTCAGTATTTT.

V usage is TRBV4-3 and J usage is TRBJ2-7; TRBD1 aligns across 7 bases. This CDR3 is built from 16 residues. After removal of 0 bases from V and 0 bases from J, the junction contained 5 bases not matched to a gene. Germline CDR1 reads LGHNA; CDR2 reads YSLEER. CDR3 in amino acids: CASSQDPGDSSYEQYF. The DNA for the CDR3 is TGCGCCAGCAGCCAAGATCCTGGGGACAGCTCCTACGAGCAGTACTTC.

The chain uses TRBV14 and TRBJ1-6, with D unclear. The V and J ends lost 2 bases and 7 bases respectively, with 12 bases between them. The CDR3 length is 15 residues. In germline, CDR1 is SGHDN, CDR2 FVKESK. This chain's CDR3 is CASSQRRGRNSPLHF. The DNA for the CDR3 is TGTGCCAGCAGCCAAAGGCGGGGTCGCAATTCACCCCTCCACTTT.

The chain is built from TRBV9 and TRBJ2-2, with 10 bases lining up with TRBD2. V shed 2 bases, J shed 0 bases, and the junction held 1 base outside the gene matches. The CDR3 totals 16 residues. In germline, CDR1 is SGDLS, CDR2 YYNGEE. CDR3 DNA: TGTGCCAGCAGCGTCGGGACTAGCGCGAACACCGGGGAGCTGTTTTTT. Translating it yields CASSVGTSANTGELFF.

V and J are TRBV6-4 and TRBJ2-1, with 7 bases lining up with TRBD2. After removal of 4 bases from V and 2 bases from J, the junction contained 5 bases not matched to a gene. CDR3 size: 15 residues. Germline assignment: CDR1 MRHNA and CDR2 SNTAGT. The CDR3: CASSGGAGAYNEQFF. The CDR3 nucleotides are TGTGCCAGCAGTGGAGGCGCGGGGGCCTACAATGAGCAGTTCTTC.

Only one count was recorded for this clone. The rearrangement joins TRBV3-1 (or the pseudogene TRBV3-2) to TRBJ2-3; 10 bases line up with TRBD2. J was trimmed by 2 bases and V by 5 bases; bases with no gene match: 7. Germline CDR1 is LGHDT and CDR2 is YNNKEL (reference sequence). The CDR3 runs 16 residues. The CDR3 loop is CASSRVAGGPTDTQYF. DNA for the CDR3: TGTGCCAGCAGCAGGGTAGCGGGGGGTCCCACAGATACGCAGTATTTT.

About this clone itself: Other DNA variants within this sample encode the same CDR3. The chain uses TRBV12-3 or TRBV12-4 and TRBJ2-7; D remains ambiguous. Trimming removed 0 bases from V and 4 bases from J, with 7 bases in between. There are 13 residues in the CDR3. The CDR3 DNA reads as TGTGCCAGCAGTTTAGCAGGACCTTACGAGCAGTACTTC. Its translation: CASSLAGPYEQYF.

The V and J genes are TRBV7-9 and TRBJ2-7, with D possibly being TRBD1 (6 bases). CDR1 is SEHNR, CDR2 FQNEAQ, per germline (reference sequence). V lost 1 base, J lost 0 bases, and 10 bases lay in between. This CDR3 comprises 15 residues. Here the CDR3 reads CASSLDSRGSYEQYF. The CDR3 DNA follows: TGTGCCAGCAGCTTAGATAGCAGGGGCTCCTACGAGCAGTACTTC.

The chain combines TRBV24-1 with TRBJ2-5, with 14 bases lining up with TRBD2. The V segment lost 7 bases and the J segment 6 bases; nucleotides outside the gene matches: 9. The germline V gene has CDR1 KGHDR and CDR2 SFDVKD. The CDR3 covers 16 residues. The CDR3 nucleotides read TGTGCCACCAGCGCCGGGACTAGCGGGAGTTCGAAGACCCAGTACTTC. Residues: CATSAGTSGSSKTQYF.

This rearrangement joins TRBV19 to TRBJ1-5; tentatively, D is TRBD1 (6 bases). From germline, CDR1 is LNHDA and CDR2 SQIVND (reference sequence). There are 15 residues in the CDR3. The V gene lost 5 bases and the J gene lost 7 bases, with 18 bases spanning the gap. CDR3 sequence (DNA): TGTGCCAGTAGTCCCCGGCGGGGGGCAGAGCAGCCCCAGCATTTT. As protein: CASSPRRGAEQPQHF. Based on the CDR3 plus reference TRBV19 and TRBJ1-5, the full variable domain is DGGITQSPKYLFRKEGQNVTLSCEQNLNHDAMYWYRQDPGQGLRLIYYSQIVNDFQKGDIAEGYSVSREKKESFPLTVTSAQKNPTAFYLCASSPRRGAEQPQHFGDGTRLSIL.